This TCR beta chain emerged from a study of synovial regulatory T cells in juvenile arthritis. Libraries were prepared by immunoSEQ multiplex PCR; TCRdb keeps only in-frame clonotypes and omits some of them. The repertoire table contains fewer than 9,000 clones. The CDR3 contains 17 residues. No DNA accompanies this entry. CDR1 MGHRA and CDR2 YSYEKL come from the germline V gene. The study, taken as a whole, reports: Across patients, iaTreg TCR repertoires were mostly private, partly shared with synovial Teff and blood CPL.

Median disease duration was approximately seven years, range 0.2-19.1. Measured by frequency, this clone is medium-sized. Its antigen remains unknown. This TCR was sampled from a donor aged 2 to 35 with juvenile idiopathic arthritis. The rearrangement uses TRBV4-1 and TRBJ2-3; the TCRdb call, TRBD2, lacks DNA for checking. Sequences were obtained from Treg cells from blood. Subset: remaining (HLA-DR-negative) circulating blood Treg cells. This CDR3 reads CASSQFSGGFFTDTQYF.